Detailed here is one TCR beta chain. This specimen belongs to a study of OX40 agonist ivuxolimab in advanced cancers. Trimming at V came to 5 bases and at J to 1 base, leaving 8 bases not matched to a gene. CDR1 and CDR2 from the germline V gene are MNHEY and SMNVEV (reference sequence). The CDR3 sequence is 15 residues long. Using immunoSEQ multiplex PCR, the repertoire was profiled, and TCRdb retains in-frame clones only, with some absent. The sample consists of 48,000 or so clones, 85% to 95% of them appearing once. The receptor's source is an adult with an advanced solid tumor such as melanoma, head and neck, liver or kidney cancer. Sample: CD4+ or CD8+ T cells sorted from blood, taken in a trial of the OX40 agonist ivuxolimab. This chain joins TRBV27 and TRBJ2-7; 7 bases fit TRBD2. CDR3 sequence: CASSLRLAGSYEQYF. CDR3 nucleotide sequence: TGTGCCAGCAGTCTTAGACTAGCAGGGTCCTACGAGCAGTACTTC.